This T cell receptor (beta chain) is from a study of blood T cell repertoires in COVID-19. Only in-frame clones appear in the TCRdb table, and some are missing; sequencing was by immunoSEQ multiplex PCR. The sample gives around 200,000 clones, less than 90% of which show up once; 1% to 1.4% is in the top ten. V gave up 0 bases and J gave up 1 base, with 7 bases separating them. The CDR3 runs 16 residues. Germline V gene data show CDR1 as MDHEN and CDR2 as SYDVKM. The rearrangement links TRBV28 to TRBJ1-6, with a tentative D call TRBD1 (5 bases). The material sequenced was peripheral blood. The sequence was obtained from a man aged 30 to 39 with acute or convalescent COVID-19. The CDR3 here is CASSLWQGSYNSPLHF. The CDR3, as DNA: TGTGCCAGCAGTTTATGGCAGGGTTCCTATAATTCACCCCTCCACTTT. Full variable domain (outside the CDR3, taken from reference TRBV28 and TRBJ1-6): DVKVTQSSRYLVKRTGEKVFLECVQDMDHENMFWYRQDPGLGLRLIYFSYDVKMKEKGDIPEGYSVSREKKERFSLILESASTNQTSMYLCASSLWQGSYNSPLHFGNGTRLTVT.